This TCR beta chain was sequenced for a study of T cell changes during pregnancy in multiple sclerosis. Only in-frame clones appear in the TCRdb table, and some are missing; sequencing was by immunoSEQ multiplex PCR. This table holds tens of thousands of clones, roughly 87% found once. In germline, CDR1 is MDHEN, CDR2 SYDVKM. Unmatched junction bases numbered 7, after V lost 1 base and J lost 5 bases. The CDR3 covers 16 residues. The specimen comprised CD8+ T cells from peripheral blood mononuclear cells, sampled before pregnancy. V gene TRBV28 combines with J gene TRBJ2-1, with 8 bases that match TRBD2. This receptor was identified in a female donor with multiple sclerosis, enrolled in a pregnancy study. The CDR3 protein is CASSLLKLAENNEQFF. In DNA, the CDR3 is TGTGCCAGCAGTTTATTAAAACTAGCGGAAAACAATGAGCAGTTCTTC.